The 32 T cell receptor beta chains listed next were all sequenced from one sample in a study of OX40 agonist ivuxolimab in advanced cancers. Assay used: immunoSEQ multiplex PCR; TCRdb lists only in-frame clones, some missing. The sample has 20,000 to 30,000 clones; around 89% are singletons. Sample: CD4+ or CD8+ T cells sorted from blood, taken in a trial of the OX40 agonist ivuxolimab. These TCRs come from an adult with an advanced solid tumor such as melanoma, head and neck, liver or kidney cancer.

This clone was seen a single time. The chain combines TRBV5-4 with TRBJ2-3, with 13 nucleotides matching TRBD2. This CDR3 is 16 amino acids long. The junction had 5 bases not matched to a gene; V was cut back by 3 bases and J by 4 bases. In germline, CDR1 is SGHNT, CDR2 YYREEE (reference sequence). The CDR3 spells CASSSKLAGGPDTQYF. The CDR3 DNA sequence: TGTGCCAGCAGCTCCAAACTAGCGGGAGGGCCAGATACGCAGTATTTT.

V usage is TRBV6-1 and J usage is TRBJ2-1; 7 bases are a match to TRBD2. V was clipped by 8 bases and J by 4 bases; unmatched bases: 8. The CDR3 extends over 14 amino acids. From germline, CDR1 is MNHNS and CDR2 SASEGT. The CDR3 DNA reads TGTGCCAGCGTTCCTAGCGGCTTTTACAATGAGCAGTTCTTC. It specifies CASVPSGFYNEQFF.

This clone appeared once. The CDR3 here is CASLTGTSVYEQYF. In DNA form, the CDR3 reads TGTGCCAGCCTTACAGGGACCTCCGTTTACGAGCAGTACTTC. The chain joins TRBV6-1 to TRBJ2-5, with D perhaps TRBD1 (6 bases). The DNA end is more similar to TRBJ2-7, so the J call may be wrong. The CDR3 is 14 residues long. Looked up from germline, CDR1 is MNHNS and CDR2 is SASEGT.

CDR3 sequence reads: CASSEWDLAGNTIYF. Written as DNA, the CDR3 is TGTGCCAGCAGCGAATGGGACCTGGCAGGGAACACCATATATTTT. This rearrangement joins TRBV9 to TRBJ1-3, with D possibly being TRBD1 (5 bases). CDR1 and CDR2 from the germline V gene are SGDLS and YYNGEE. Trimming took off 3 bases at V and 7 bases at J, with 17 bases between the two ends. The CDR3 spans 15 residues. Complete variable domain (other parts from reference TRBV9 and TRBJ1-3): DSGVTQTPKHLITATGQRVTLRCSPRSGDLSVYWYQQSLDQGLQFLIQYYNGEERAKGNILERFSAQQFPDLHSELNLSSLELGDSALYFCASSEWDLAGNTIYFGEGSWLTVV.

The genes are TRBV4-2 and TRBJ1-2, with a possible D match to TRBD1 (6 bases). V gave up 1 base and J gave up 4 bases, with 13 bases separating them. The CDR3 covers 15 residues. Germline lookup yields CDR1 LGHNA and CDR2 YNFKEQ. CDR3 residues: CASSQASGGGYGYTF. CDR3 DNA sequence: TGTGCCAGCAGCCAAGCCTCCGGGGGCGGCTATGGCTACACCTTC.

The CDR3 here is CACLGEETQYF. In DNA, the CDR3 is TGTGCTTGTCTGGGCGAAGAGACCCAGTACTTC. The genes are TRBV30 and TRBJ2-5, with unresolved D. Germline values: CDR1 GTSNPN, CDR2 SVGIG (reference sequence). This CDR3 has 11 residues.

V and J are TRBV14 and TRBJ2-3, with TRBD1 identical over 7 bases. The V gene's germline CDR1 is SGHDN and CDR2 FVKESK. The CDR3 consists of 14 residues. V dropped 4 bases and J dropped 3; count of bases not matched to a gene: 4. The CDR3 here is CASSLNRGTDTQYF. The CDR3, as DNA: TGTGCCAGCAGCCTAAACAGGGGAACAGATACGCAGTATTTT.

V gene TRBV5-1 combines with J gene TRBJ2-1, with 9 positions matching TRBD2. The CDR3 runs to 16 residues. Germline CDR1 is SGHRS and CDR2 is YFSETQ. The V segment lost 0 bases and the J segment 1 base; nucleotides outside the gene matches: 2. This CDR3 is CASSLASGGSYNEQFF. The CDR3 DNA reads as TGCGCCAGCAGCTTGGCCAGCGGGGGGTCCTACAATGAGCAGTTCTTC.

The rearrangement joins TRBV11-3 to TRBJ2-7; TRBD1 matches at 9 bases. The J segment lost 5 bases and the V segment lost 4 bases, leaving 9 bases of the junction unmatched. The germline CDR1 and CDR2 sequences are SGHNT and YENEEA. The CDR3 has 15 residues. The CDR3 sequence is CASSWGTGQGNEQYF. The CDR3 DNA reads as TGTGCCAGCAGCTGGGGGACAGGGCAAGGGAACGAGCAGTACTTC.

CDR3 sequence: CASSLGGLEPQHF. The CDR3 DNA sequence: TGTGCCAGCTCATTAGGGGGCTTGGAGCCCCAGCATTTT. This chain connects TRBV18 to TRBJ1-5; 7 bases map to TRBD1. With V trimmed by 5 bases and J by 8 bases, 6 bases remained unmatched. CDR3 length: 13 residues. Looked up from germline, CDR1 is KGHSH and CDR2 is LQKENI.

V usage is TRBV5-8 and J usage is TRBJ1-5; TRBD1 is a possible D gene (5 bases). Deletions cut 0 bases from V and 1 base from J, with 11 bases between. There are 16 residues in the CDR3. CDR1 and CDR2 (germline): SGHTS, YDEGEE. The DNA of the CDR3 is TGTGCCAGCAGCTTGGCCGTTGGGGGAAGCAATCAGCCCCAGCATTTT. It encodes CASSLAVGGSNQPQHF. Drawing the rest from reference TRBV5-8 and TRBJ1-5, the complete variable domain is EAGVTQSPTHLIKTRGQQATLRCSPISGHTSVYWYQQALGLGLQFLLWYDEGEERNRGNFPPRFSGRQFPNYSSELNVNALELEDSALYLCASSLAVGGSNQPQHFGDGTRLSIL.

The chain is built from TRBV6-1 and TRBJ2-5; 8 positions match TRBD1. The J call may be faulty, since TRBJ2-7 better matches the DNA end. The CDR3 extends over 13 amino acids. The germline gives CDR1 MNHNS, CDR2 SASEGT. The CDR3 loop is CASTPDRAYEQYF. As DNA, the CDR3 is TGTGCCAGCACTCCGGACAGGGCCTACGAGCAGTACTTC.

This clone was counted between two and nine times. This chain links TRBV7-9 with TRBJ1-2, with D perhaps TRBD1 (6 bases). The V end lost 5 bases, the J end lost 2 bases, and 9 bases lay between the germline ends. CDR1 and CDR2 from the germline V gene are SEHNR and FQNEAQ (reference sequence). This CDR3 has 13 amino acids. CDR3 coding DNA: TGTGCCAGCAGCCCGGGGGCCAACTATGGCTACACCTTC. Its protein is CASSPGANYGYTF.

V is TRBV9 and J is TRBJ2-5; TRBD2 aligns across 10 bases. With 0 bases clipped from V and 0 bases from J, the junction kept 5 bases outside the gene matches. This CDR3 is built from 17 residues. The V gene's germline CDR1 is SGDLS and CDR2 YYNGEE. The CDR3 loop is CASSVGGLAGDQETQYF. For the CDR3, the DNA is TGTGCCAGCAGCGTAGGAGGGCTAGCGGGGGACCAAGAGACCCAGTACTTC.

The rearrangement uses TRBV10-3 and TRBJ2-3, with a possible D match to TRBD2 (5 bases). This CDR3 is 13 amino acids long. Germline V gene lookup returns CDR1 ENHRY and CDR2 SYGVKD. The V gene lost 6 bases and the J gene lost 1 base, with 8 bases spanning the gap. The chain's CDR3 is CAIRLLGTDTQYF. CDR3 coding DNA: TGTGCCATCAGACTACTAGGCACAGATACGCAGTATTTT.

CDR3 loop: CASSSGQIYGYTF. DNA of the CDR3: TGTGCCAGCAGCTCCGGACAGATCTATGGCTACACCTTC. The chain joins TRBV5-4 to TRBJ1-2, with a possible D match to TRBD1 (6 bases). The germline V gene has CDR1 SGHNT and CDR2 YYREEE (reference sequence). V lost 3 bases and J 4 bases, leaving 10 bases between the germline ends. The CDR3 length is 13 residues.

The rearrangement uses TRBV9 and TRBJ1-2, with D maybe TRBD1 (5 bases). Germline V CDR1 and CDR2: SGDLS, YYNGEE. Trimming removed 3 bases at V and 4 bases at J, with 16 bases between. The CDR3 loop spans 15 amino acids. CDR3 sequence: CASSGQGLLSYGYTF. DNA for the CDR3: TGTGCCAGCAGCGGCCAGGGTCTCCTCTCCTATGGCTACACCTTC.

The chain links TRBV28 to TRBJ2-6; D is unresolved. V was trimmed by 4 bases and J by 0 bases, leaving 10 bases between them. Germline loops: CDR1 MDHEN, CDR2 SYDVKM. The CDR3 totals 16 residues. The CDR3 is CASSSDPFSGANVLTF. Here the CDR3 DNA reads TGTGCCAGCAGTTCAGATCCCTTCTCTGGGGCCAACGTCCTGACTTTC.

The chain is built from TRBV14 and TRBJ1-2; TRBD1 is a possible D gene (5 bases). Trimming stripped 4 bases from V and 3 bases from J, with 12 bases between. Germline assignment: CDR1 SGHDN and CDR2 FVKESK. CDR3 length: 14 residues. CDR3 coding DNA: TGTGCCAGCAGCCCGGCAGGGACTGACTATGGCTACACCTTC. This gives the protein CASSPAGTDYGYTF.

V gene TRBV10-1 combines with J gene TRBJ2-1, with TRBD2 matching 11 bases. V was clipped by 5 bases and J by 9 bases; unmatched bases: 6. This CDR3 spans 14 amino acids. Germline assignment: CDR1 WNHNN and CDR2 SYGVQD (reference sequence). CDR3 nucleotides: TGCGCCAGCAGTCTAGCGGGAGGAACAAGTGAGCAGTTCTTC. It is translated as CASSLAGGTSEQFF.

By its share, this clone is medium-sized. The V gene is TRBV11-2, the J gene TRBJ1-2; D not certain. The CDR3 loop spans 15 amino acids. From germline, CDR1 is SGHAT and CDR2 FQNNGV. Trimming shortened V by 1 base and J by 6 bases, and 15 bases separated the two germline ends. The CDR3 spells CASSLALTPSDGYTF. Here the CDR3 DNA reads TGTGCCAGCAGCTTAGCCCTAACCCCCTCCGATGGCTACACCTTC.

The chain joins TRBV4-2 to TRBJ1-5; possible D gene TRBD1, 6 bases. The germline gives CDR1 LGHNA, CDR2 YNFKEQ. V lost 8 bases to trimming and J lost 4 bases, with 18 bases between them. The length of the CDR3 is 15 residues. In DNA form, the CDR3 reads TGTGCCAGCGGCACCGGGACATCTCCAAATCAGCCCCAGCATTTT. Its protein is CASGTGTSPNQPQHF.

The chain employs TRBV19 and TRBJ1-5, with 10 bases fitting TRBD1. Losses at the gene ends were 9 bases for V and 7 bases for J; bases not matched to a gene: 18. This CDR3 is built from 17 residues. CDR1 is LNHDA and CDR2 is SQIVND in the germline V gene (reference sequence). The CDR3 reads CASDPDRGPSNPQPQHF. CDR3 DNA: TGTGCCAGCGATCCCGACAGGGGGCCTTCAAACCCGCAGCCCCAGCATTTT. The full variable domain, its missing parts supplied by reference TRBV19 and TRBJ1-5, is DGGITQSPKYLFRKEGQNVTLSCEQNLNHDAMYWYRQDPGQGLRLIYYSQIVNDFQKGDIAEGYSVSREKKESFPLTVTSAQKNPTAFYLCASDPDRGPSNPQPQHFGDGTRLSIL.

The V call is TRBV6-1, the J call TRBJ1-5; D not certain. The CDR3 contains 15 residues. Germline-derived CDR1 and CDR2 are MNHNS and SASEGT. Trimming removed 6 bases from V and 7 bases from J, with 19 bases in between. The DNA of the CDR3 is TGTGCCAGCAGGGCAATAGCAGGTGGTTGGCAGCCCCAGCATTTT. As protein: CASRAIAGGWQPQHF.

The V and J genes are TRBV5-4 and TRBJ2-3; tentatively, D is TRBD1 or TRBD2 (5 bases each). V was trimmed by 5 bases and J by 1 base, leaving 14 bases between them. The germline V gene has CDR1 SGHNT and CDR2 YYREEE (reference sequence). This CDR3 is 15 amino acids long. CDR3 loop: CASSAQGAGTDTQYF. The CDR3 DNA sequence: TGTGCCAGCAGTGCCCAGGGAGCTGGCACAGATACGCAGTATTTT.

The J gene is TRBJ2-2, the V gene TRBV18; 7 nucleotides line up with TRBD1. With 2 bases clipped from V and 0 bases from J, the junction kept 3 bases outside the gene matches. This CDR3 is built from 16 residues. Germline V gene lookup returns CDR1 KGHSH and CDR2 LQKENI. The CDR3 DNA follows: TGTGCCAGCTCACCAATCGGGACAGCGAACACCGGGGAGCTGTTTTTT. Encoded protein: CASSPIGTANTGELFF.

CDR3 loop: CASSLAGMSTDTQYF. Written as DNA, the CDR3 is TGTGCCAGCAGCTTAGCTGGGATGAGCACAGATACGCAGTATTTT. The chain is built from TRBV7-2 and TRBJ2-3; D is unresolved. Trimming removed 0 bases at V and 0 bases at J, with 7 bases between. This CDR3 region has 15 residues. CDR1 and CDR2 (germline): SGHTA, FQGNSA.

The DNA of the CDR3 is TGTGCCAGCGGCCCTACCCAACTGGATACGCAGTATTTT. Protein sequence: CASGPTQLDTQYF. The rearrangement links TRBV11-2 to TRBJ2-3; D call uncertain. CDR1 is SGHAT and CDR2 is FQNNGV in the germline V gene. The ends were cut back, 8 bases at V and 6 bases at J, with 15 bases in the middle. This CDR3 is built from 13 residues.

Remarks on this clone: Different DNA sequences within this sample yield the same CDR3. V and J are TRBV7-2 and TRBJ2-3, with D perhaps TRBD2 (5 bases). The germline V and J ends were trimmed by 1 base and 0 bases, with 8 bases remaining between them. The length of the CDR3 is 15 residues. Per germline, CDR1 SGHTA and CDR2 FQGNSA. The CDR3 DNA is TGTGCCAGCAGCTTAGACGGCGGGAGCACAGATACGCAGTATTTT. Residues: CASSLDGGSTDTQYF.

The CDR3 protein is CAWSVSSGRETQYF. In DNA, the CDR3 is TGTGCCTGGAGTGTATCGAGCGGGAGGGAGACCCAGTACTTC. This chain connects TRBV30 to TRBJ2-5; 9 nucleotides agree with TRBD2. Trimming removed 0 bases from V and 5 bases from J; junction bases left unmatched: 4. The CDR3 runs 14 residues. The germline gives CDR1 GTSNPN, CDR2 SVGIG (reference sequence).

The gene calls are TRBV25-1 and TRBJ1-4; 7 positions match TRBD1. CDR3 length: 15 amino acids. J lost 5 bases, V lost 5 bases, and 8 bases had no gene match. Germline V gives CDR1 MGHDK, CDR2 SYGVNS. CDR3 region: CASSRTGEWNEKLFF. Here the CDR3 DNA reads TGTGCCAGCAGTAGAACAGGGGAGTGGAATGAAAAACTGTTTTTT. Variable domain in full (rest from reference TRBV25-1 and TRBJ1-4): EADIYQTPRYLVIGTGKKITLECSQTMGHDKMYWYQQDPGMELHLIHYSYGVNSTEKGDLSSESTVSRIRTEHFPLTLESARPSHTSQYLCASSRTGEWNEKLFFGSGTQLSVL.

The V gene is TRBV7-2, the J gene TRBJ1-1; 7 nucleotides agree with TRBD1. With V trimmed by 11 bases and J by 5 bases, 11 bases remained unmatched. The CDR3 has 13 amino acids. The V gene's germline CDR1 is SGHTA and CDR2 FQGNSA. The CDR3 nucleotides read TGTGCCGGGAACCGACAGGGAGGAACTGAAGCTTTCTTT. Translation: CAGNRQGGTEAFF.